What follows describes a single T cell receptor beta chain. The entry originates in a study of blood T cell repertoires in COVID-19. Study-level background: The United States, Italy and Spain provided the acute and convalescent COVID-19 samples.

The table came from immunoSEQ multiplex PCR; TCRdb's copy has only in-frame clones and leaves some out. The sample has about 62,000 clones, more than 70% seen once. With 2 bases removed from V and 0 bases from J, the gap between germline ends came to 5 bases. Germline V gene data show CDR1 as SGHTA and CDR2 as FQGNSA. The CDR3 sequence is 15 residues long. The gene calls are TRBV7-2 and TRBJ1-6, with D possibly TRBD1 on 5 matching bases. What was sequenced was peripheral blood. The receptor was derived from a human donor in a cohort sampled during active COVID-19. The CDR3 loop is CASSLQGSYNSPLHF. The CDR3 nucleotides read TGTGCCAGCAGCTTACAGGGCTCCTATAATTCACCCCTCCACTTT.